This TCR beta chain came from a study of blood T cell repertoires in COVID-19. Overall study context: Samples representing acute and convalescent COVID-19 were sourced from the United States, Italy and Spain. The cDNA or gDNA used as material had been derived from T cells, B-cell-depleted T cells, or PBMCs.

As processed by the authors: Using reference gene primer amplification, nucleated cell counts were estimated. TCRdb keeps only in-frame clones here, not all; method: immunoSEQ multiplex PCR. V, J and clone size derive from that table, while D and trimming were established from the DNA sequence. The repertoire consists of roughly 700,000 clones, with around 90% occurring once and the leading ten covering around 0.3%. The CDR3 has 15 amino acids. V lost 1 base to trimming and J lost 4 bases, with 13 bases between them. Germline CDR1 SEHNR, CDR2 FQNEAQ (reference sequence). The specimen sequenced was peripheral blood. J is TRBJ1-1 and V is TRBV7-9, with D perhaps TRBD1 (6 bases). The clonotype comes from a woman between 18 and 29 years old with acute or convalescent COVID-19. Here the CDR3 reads CASSLVEGVATEAFF. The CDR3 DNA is TGTGCCAGCAGCTTAGTCGAGGGGGTAGCCACTGAAGCTTTCTTT.